This T cell receptor beta chain was found in a study of tumor and adjacent non-tumor tissue in lung cancer. Across the study: Patients were aged about 30 to 80, around ten men and about five women, stage I to III. Points from the study as a whole: Significantly higher TCR diversity was found in tumor than normal lung.

TCRbeta libraries were built with three rounds of nested PCR, modified from ARM-PCR. One entry per CDR3 protein, called by TCRdb with MiXCR from the multiplex PCR reads. This sample carries 95,000 to 150,000 distinct CDR3 sequences, 66% of them seen once, and the ten largest clones take 10% to 15%. This clonotype was observed many times. The antigen remains unidentified. One junction end does not reproduce the germline sequence, and a read error may be involved. This sample's RNA came from whole unsorted tissue. Material for sequencing was lung tumor tissue. The receptor was derived from a man aged 25 to 40 with non-small cell lung cancer.

CDR3 coding DNA: TGTGCCAGCAGCCAAGATGACACAGATACGCGGTATTTT. This gives the protein CASSQDDTDTRYF. The V call is TRBV4-2, the J call TRBJ2-3; D uncertain. In germline, CDR1 is LGHNA, CDR2 YNFKEQ. This CDR3 is 13 amino acids long.